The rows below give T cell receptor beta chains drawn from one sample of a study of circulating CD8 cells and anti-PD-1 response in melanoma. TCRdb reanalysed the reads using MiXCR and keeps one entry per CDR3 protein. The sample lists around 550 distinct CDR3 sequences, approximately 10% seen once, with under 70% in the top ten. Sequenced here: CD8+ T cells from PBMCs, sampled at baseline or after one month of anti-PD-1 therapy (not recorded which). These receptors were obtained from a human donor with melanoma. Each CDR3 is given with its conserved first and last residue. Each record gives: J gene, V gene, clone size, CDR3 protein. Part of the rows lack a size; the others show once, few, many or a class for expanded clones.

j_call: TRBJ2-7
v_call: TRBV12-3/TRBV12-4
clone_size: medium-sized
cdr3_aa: CASSGDRDRHSYEQYF

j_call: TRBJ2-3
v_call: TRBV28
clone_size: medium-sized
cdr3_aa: CASSNGASSIDTQYF

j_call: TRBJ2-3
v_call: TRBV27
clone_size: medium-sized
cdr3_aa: CASSQRGDTQYF

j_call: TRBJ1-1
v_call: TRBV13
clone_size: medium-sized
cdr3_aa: CASSSTGMNTEAFF

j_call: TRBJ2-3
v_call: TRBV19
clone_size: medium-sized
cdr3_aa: CASSIRVWDTQYF

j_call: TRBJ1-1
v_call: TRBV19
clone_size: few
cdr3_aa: CASSRQGADTEAFF

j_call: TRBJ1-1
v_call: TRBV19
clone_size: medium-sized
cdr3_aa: CASSPELLGKNTEAFF

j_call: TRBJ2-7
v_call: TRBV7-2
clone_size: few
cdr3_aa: CASSLAGTGGQYEQYF

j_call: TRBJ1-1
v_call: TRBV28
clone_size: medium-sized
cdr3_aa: CASSLGQVLGDAFF

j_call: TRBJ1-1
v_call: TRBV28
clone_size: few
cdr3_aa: CASSHRDFWNTEAFF

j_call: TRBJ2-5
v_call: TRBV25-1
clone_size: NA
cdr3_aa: CASSPQTGTLQETQYF

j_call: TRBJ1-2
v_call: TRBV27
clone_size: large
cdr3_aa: CASKMTGTYGYTF

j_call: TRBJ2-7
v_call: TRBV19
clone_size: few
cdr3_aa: CASSVITGDEQYF

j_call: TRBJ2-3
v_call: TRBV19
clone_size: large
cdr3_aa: CASSISGLAGGPSDTQYF

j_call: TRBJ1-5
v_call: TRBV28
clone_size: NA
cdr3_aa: CASSFLRGDNQPQHF